This TCR beta chain emerged from a study of T cell responses to AZD1222 COVID-19 vaccine. The CDR3 spans 12 residues. With 4 bases removed from V and 4 bases from J, the gap between germline ends came to 8 bases. Germline values: CDR1 SGDLS, CDR2 YYNGEE. Broader study findings: Once two AZD1222 doses were given, Spike-specific TCR breadth and depth went up. After the peak T cell response, and only then, were repertoires sampled.

Some clones are missing from TCRdb's copy, which holds only in-frame ones; the method was immunoSEQ multiplex PCR. The sample records 200,000 or so clones, approximately 93% being singletons. A remark on this clone: Its antigen is unidentified.

Sample: peripheral blood, taken 28 days after the second AZD1222 dose. This clonotype was obtained from an adult who received the AZD1222 COVID-19 vaccine. The chain joins TRBV9 to TRBJ1-2; tentatively, D is TRBD1 (5 bases). The CDR3 nucleotides are TGTGCCAGCAGCCCCCAGGGCTATGGCTACACCTTC. Its translation: CASSPQGYGYTF.